The 11 T cell receptor beta chains below come from one sample, sequenced in a study of blood T cell repertoires in COVID-19. Clones were read by immunoSEQ multiplex PCR, and TCRdb kept only the in-frame ones, dropping some. Of 250,000 to 350,000 clones listed, around 88% are singletons. The sample taken for sequencing was peripheral blood. The receptors derive from a woman aged 70-85 years with COVID-19, enrolled during active disease.

This chain connects TRBV4-1 to TRBJ1-1; TRBD1 might be the D (5 bases). V was clipped by 3 bases and J by 5 bases, with 13 bases between them. The CDR3 has 14 amino acids. Looked up from germline, CDR1 is MGHRA and CDR2 is YSYEKL. The CDR3, as DNA: TGCGCCAGCAGCCACGAAGGGGCACGAACTGAAGCTTTCTTT. Protein: CASSHEGARTEAFF.

The CDR3 nucleotides read TGTGCCAGCAGCTTGGCCGTCGCCTACGAGCAGTACTTC. This gives the protein CASSLAVAYEQYF. The J gene is TRBJ2-7, the V gene TRBV5-6, with D unclear. Germline assignment: CDR1 SGHDT and CDR2 YYEEEE. Trimming pared 0 bases from V and 2 bases from J, leaving 6 bases between. CDR3 length equals 13 residues.

In the case of this clone: A read error may account for a junction end that differs from germline. The chain combines TRBV7-2 with TRBJ1-1; unclear D gene. Germline CDR1 is SGHTA and CDR2 is FQGNSA. This CDR3 has 13 amino acids. The DNA for the CDR3 is TGTGCCAGCAGCTACTCACCAAACAGTGAAGCTTTCTTT. It translates to CASSYSPNSEAFF. Complete variable domain (other parts from reference TRBV7-2 and TRBJ1-1): GAGVSQSPSNKVTEKGKDVELRCDPISGHTALYWYRQSLGQGLEFLIYFQGNSAPDKSGLPSDRFSAERTGGSVSTLTIQRTQQEDSAVYLCASSYSPNSEAFFGQGTRLTVV.

The rearrangement links TRBV6-5 to TRBJ1-1; 9 bases line up with TRBD1. In germline, CDR1 is MNHEY, CDR2 SVGAGI. There are 16 residues in the CDR3. The junction had 9 bases not matched to a gene; V was cut back by 4 bases and J by 3 bases. The CDR3 nucleotides are TGTGCCAGCAGTTCTGGGACAGGGTTTTTGTACACTGAAGCTTTCTTT. Translated: CASSSGTGFLYTEAFF.

The rearrangement links TRBV12-5 to TRBJ2-5, with 9 positions matching TRBD1. The ends lost 6 bases at V and 5 bases at J; junction bases unmatched: 13. The CDR3 contains 16 residues. Germline values: CDR1 LGHNT, CDR2 FRNRAP. CDR3 sequence: CASGTDRGLGWETQYF. The DNA of the CDR3 is TGTGCTAGTGGGACGGACAGGGGCCTTGGTTGGGAGACCCAGTACTTC.

The V gene is TRBV28, the J gene TRBJ2-3; perhaps TRBD2 as D (6 bases). This CDR3 has 14 amino acids. Germline loops: CDR1 MDHEN, CDR2 SYDVKM. The V and J ends lost 6 bases and 4 bases respectively, with 14 bases between them. The CDR3 here is CASRWRVGADTQYF. As DNA, the CDR3 is TGTGCCAGCAGGTGGAGGGTAGGGGCAGATACGCAGTATTTT.

The chain combines TRBV6-6 with TRBJ1-4; no definite D call. The V end lost 3 bases, the J end lost 13 bases, and 12 bases lay between the germline ends. This CDR3 spans 12 amino acids. Germline V CDR1 and CDR2: MNHNY, SVGAGI (reference sequence). Here the CDR3 DNA reads TGTGCCAGCAGTTATAGCGGTGGGCGACTGTTTTTT. Its translation: CASSYSGGRLFF.

In regard to this clone: One end of the junction does not line up with germline, which may come from a read error. The chain employs TRBV27 and TRBJ1-1, with TRBD1 matching 11 bases. The CDR3 contains 17 residues. Germline CDR1 reads MNHEY; CDR2 reads SMNVEV (reference sequence). CDR3 amino acids: CAGSLAPGQGGGTEAFF. The DNA of the CDR3 is TGTGCCGGCAGTTTGGCCCCGGGACAGGGGGGAGGGACTGAAGCTTTCTTT.

V gene TRBV10-1 combines with J gene TRBJ2-1, with D possibly TRBD2 on 5 matching bases. Germline values: CDR1 WNHNN, CDR2 SYGVQD (reference sequence). The V end lost 3 bases, the J end lost 10 bases, and 13 bases lay between the germline ends. This CDR3 comprises 13 residues. CDR3 coding DNA: TGCGCCAGCAGTGACGGAGGACGCCCCGAGCAGTTCTTC. Protein product: CASSDGGRPEQFF.

In the case of this clone: A junction end diverges from the germline sequence, so it may reflect a read error. The V call is TRBV27, the J call TRBJ2-1, with 9 nucleotides matching TRBD1. The CDR3 has 14 residues. Germline loops: CDR1 MNHEY, CDR2 SMNVEV (reference sequence). The CDR3 bases are TGTGTCAGCCGCCGGGACAGGGCCTACAATGAGCAGTTCTTC. Translated, it gives CVSRRDRAYNEQFF.

The J gene is TRBJ1-4, the V gene TRBV25-1; 8 bases are shared with TRBD1. CDR1 MGHDK and CDR2 SYGVNS come from the germline V gene. This CDR3 has 15 amino acids. Losses at the gene ends were 4 bases for V and 5 bases for J; bases not matched to a gene: 6. CDR3 protein: CASSGSDRANEKLFF. The CDR3 nucleotides read TGTGCCAGCAGTGGATCGGACAGGGCCAATGAAAAACTGTTTTTT.